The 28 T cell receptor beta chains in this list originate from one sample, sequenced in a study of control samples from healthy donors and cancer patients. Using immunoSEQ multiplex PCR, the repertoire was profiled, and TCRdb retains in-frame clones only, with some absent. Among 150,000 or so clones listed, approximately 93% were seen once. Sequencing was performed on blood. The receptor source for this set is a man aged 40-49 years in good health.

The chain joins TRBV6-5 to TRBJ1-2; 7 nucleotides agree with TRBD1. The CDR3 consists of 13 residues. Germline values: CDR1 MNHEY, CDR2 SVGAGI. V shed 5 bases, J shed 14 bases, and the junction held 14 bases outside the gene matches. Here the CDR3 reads CASSLNRGLPPTF. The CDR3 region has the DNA TGTGCCAGCAGTCTTAACAGGGGTCTCCCCCCAACCTTC.

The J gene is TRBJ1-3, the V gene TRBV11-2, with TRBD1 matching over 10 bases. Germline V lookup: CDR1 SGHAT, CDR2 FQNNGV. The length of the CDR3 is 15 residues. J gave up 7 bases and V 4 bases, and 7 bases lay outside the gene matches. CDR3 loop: CASSSGQGKSNTIYF. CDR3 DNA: TGTGCCAGCAGCTCGGGACAGGGGAAAAGTAACACCATATATTTT. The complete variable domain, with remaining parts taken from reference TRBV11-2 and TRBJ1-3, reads EAGVAQSPRYKIIEKRQSVAFWCNPISGHATLYWYQQILGQGPKLLIQFQNNGVVDDSQLPKDRFSAERLKGVDSTLKIQPAKLEDSAVYLCASSSGQGKSNTIYFGEGSWLTVV.

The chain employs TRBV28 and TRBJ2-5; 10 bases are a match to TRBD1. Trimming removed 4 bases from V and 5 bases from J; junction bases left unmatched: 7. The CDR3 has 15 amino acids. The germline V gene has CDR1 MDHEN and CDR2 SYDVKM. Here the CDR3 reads CASSYQTGGDETQYF. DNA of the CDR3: TGTGCCAGCAGTTACCAGACAGGGGGCGATGAGACCCAGTACTTC. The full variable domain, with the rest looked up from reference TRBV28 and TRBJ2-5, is DVKVTQSSRYLVKRTGEKVFLECVQDMDHENMFWYRQDPGLGLRLIYFSYDVKMKEKGDIPEGYSVSREKKERFSLILESASTNQTSMYLCASSYQTGGDETQYFGPGTRLLVL.

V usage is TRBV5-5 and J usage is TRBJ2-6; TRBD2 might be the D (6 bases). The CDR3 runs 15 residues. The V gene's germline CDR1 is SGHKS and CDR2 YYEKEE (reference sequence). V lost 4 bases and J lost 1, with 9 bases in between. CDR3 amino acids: CASSTSSSGANVLTF. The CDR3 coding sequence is TGTGCCAGCAGCACTAGCAGTTCTGGGGCCAACGTCCTGACTTTC.

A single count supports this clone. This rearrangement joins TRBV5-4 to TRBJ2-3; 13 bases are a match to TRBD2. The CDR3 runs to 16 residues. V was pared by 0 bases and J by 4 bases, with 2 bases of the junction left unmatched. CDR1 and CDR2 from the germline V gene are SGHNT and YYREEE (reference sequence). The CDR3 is CASSLVLAGGADTQYF. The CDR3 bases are TGTGCCAGCAGCTTGGTACTAGCGGGGGGGGCAGATACGCAGTATTTT. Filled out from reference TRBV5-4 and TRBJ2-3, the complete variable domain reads ETGVTQSPTHLIKTRGQQVTLRCSSQSGHNTVSWYQQALGQGPQFIFQYYREEENGRGNFPPRFSGLQFPNYSSELNVNALELDDSALYLCASSLVLAGGADTQYFGPGTRLTVL.

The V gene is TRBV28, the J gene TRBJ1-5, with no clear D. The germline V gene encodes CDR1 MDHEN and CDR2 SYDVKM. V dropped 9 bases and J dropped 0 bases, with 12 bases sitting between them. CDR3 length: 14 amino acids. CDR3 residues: CASLPDLSNQPQHF. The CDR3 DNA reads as TGTGCCAGTCTCCCGGATCTTAGCAATCAGCCCCAGCATTTT.

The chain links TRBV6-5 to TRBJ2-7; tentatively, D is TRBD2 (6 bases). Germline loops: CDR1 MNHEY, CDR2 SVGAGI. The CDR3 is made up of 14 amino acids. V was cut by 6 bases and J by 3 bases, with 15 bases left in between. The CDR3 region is CASSPGRGVYEQYF. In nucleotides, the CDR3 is TGTGCCAGCAGCCCGGGCCGCGGGGTCTACGAGCAGTACTTC.

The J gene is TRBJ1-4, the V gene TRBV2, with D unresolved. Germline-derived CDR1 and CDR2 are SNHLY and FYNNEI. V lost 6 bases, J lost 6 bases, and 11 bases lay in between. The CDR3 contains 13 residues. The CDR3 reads CASSLLRDEKLFF. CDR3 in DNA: TGTGCCAGCAGCCTCCTCCGGGATGAAAAACTGTTTTTT.

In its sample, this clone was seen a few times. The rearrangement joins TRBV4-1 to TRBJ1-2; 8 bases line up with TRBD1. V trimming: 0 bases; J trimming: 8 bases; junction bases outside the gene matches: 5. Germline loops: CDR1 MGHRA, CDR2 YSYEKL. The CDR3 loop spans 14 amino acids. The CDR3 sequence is CASSQDDRGIGYTF. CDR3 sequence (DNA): TGCGCCAGCAGCCAAGATGACAGGGGAATCGGCTACACCTTC.

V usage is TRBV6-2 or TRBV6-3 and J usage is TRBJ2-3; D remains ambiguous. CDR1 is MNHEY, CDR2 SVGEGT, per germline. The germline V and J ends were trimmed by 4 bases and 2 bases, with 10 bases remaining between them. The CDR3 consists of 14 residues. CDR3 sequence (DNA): TGTGCCAGCAGTTCTTTCGGAATCACAGATACGCAGTATTTT. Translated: CASSSFGITDTQYF.

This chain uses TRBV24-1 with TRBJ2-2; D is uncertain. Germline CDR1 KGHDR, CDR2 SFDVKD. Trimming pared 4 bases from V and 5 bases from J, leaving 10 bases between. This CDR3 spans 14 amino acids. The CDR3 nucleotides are TGTGCCACCAGTGACCCGGACGAAACCGGGGAGCTGTTTTTT. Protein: CATSDPDETGELFF.

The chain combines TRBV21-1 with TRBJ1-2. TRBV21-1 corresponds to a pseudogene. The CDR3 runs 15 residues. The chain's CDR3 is CASRSTGLLVYGYTF. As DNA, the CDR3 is TGTGCCAGCAGGTCCACGGGCCTTCTCGTCTATGGCTACACCTTC.

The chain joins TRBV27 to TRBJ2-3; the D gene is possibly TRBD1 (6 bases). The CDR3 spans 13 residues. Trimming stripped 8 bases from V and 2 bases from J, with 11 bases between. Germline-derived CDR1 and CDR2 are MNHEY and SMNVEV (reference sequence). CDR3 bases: TGTGCCAGCCAGGGGTCTAACACAGATACGCAGTATTTT. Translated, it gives CASQGSNTDTQYF.

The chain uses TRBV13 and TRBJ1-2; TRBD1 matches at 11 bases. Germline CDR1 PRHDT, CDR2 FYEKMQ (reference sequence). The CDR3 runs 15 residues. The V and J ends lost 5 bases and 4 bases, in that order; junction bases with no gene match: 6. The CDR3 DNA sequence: TGTGCCAGCAGCCCAAGGACAGGGGGCGGCTATGGCTACACCTTC. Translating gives CASSPRTGGGYGYTF.

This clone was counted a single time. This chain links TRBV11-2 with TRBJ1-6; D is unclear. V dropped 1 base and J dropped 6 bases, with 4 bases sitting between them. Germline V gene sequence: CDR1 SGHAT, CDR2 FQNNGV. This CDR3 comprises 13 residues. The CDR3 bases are TGTGCCAGCAGCTTAGGGCCTAATTCACCCCTCCACTTT. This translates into CASSLGPNSPLHF.

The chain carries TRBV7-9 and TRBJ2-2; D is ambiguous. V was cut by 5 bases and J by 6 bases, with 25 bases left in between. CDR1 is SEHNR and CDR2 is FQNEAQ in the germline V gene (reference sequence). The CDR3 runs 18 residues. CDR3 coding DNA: TGTGCCAGCAGCACCAAACCGTATGGGCCCGATTCCTCCGGGGAGCTGTTTTTT. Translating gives CASSTKPYGPDSSGELFF.

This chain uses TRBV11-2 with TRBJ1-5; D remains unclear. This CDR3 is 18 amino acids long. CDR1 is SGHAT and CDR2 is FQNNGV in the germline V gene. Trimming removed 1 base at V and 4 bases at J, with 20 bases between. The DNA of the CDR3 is TGTGCCAGCAGCTTAGTTTGGGAAAGGGAGATATTTAATCAGCCCCAGCATTTT. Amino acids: CASSLVWEREIFNQPQHF.

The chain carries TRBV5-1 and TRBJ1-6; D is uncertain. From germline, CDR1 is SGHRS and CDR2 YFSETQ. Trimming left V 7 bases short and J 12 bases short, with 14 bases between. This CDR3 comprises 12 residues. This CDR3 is CASGSTRGPLHF. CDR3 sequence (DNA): TGCGCCAGCGGATCGACGCGGGGACCCCTCCACTTT.

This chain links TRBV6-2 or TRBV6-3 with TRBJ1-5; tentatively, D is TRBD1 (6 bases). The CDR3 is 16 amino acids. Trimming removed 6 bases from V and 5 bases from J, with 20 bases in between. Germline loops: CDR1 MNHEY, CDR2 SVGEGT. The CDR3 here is CASSRWEGESYQPQHF. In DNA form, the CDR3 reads TGTGCCAGCAGCAGGTGGGAGGGGGAGTCATATCAGCCCCAGCATTTT.

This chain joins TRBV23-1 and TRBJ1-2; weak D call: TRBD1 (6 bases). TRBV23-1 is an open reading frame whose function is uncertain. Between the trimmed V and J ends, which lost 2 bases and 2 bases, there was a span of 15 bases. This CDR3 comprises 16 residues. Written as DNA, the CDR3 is TGCGCCAGCAGTCAAATGGGGGGGGACACCAACTATGGCTACACCTTC. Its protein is CASSQMGGDTNYGYTF.

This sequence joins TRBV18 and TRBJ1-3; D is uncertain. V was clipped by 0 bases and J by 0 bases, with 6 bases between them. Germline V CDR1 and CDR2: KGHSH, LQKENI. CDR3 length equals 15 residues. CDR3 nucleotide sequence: TGTGCCAGCTCACCACCGTATGGCTCTGGAAACACCATATATTTT. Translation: CASSPPYGSGNTIYF.

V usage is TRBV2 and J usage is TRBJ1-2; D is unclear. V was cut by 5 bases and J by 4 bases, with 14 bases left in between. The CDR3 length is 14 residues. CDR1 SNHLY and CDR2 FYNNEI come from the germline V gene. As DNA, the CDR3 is TGTGCCAGCAGTCGGGATTCTAGGATCTATGGCTACACCTTC. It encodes CASSRDSRIYGYTF.

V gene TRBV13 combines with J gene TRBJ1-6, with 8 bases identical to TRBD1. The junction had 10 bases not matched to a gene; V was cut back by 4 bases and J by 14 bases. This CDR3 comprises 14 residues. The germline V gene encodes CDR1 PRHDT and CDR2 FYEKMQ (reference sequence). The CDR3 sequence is CASSSRQGPRALHF. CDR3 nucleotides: TGTGCCAGCAGCTCTCGACAGGGGCCTAGGGCCCTCCACTTT.

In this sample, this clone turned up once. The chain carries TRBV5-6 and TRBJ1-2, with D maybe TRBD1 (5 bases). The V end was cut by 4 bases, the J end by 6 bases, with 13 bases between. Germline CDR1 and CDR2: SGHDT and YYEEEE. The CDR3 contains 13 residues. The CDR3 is CASSTRVGDGYTF. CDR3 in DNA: TGTGCCAGCAGCACCAGGGTTGGGGATGGCTACACCTTC.

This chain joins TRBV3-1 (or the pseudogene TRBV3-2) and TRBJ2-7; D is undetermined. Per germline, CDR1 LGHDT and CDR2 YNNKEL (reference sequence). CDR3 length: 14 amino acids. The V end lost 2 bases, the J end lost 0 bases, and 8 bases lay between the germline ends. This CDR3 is CASSQLTSSYEQYF. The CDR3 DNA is TGTGCCAGCAGCCAACTAACCTCCTCCTACGAGCAGTACTTC.

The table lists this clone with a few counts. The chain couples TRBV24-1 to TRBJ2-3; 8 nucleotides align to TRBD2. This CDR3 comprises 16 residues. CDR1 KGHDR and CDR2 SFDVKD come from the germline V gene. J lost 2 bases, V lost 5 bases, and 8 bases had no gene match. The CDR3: CATSVASGGNTDTQYF. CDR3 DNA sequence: TGTGCCACCAGTGTGGCCAGCGGGGGTAACACAGATACGCAGTATTTT.

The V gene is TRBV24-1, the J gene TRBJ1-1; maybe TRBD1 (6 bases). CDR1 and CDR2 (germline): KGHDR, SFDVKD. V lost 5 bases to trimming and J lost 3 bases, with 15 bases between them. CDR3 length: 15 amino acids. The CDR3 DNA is TGTGCCACCAGTGTGTTCACAGGGCAAGACACTGAAGCTTTCTTT. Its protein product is CATSVFTGQDTEAFF.

CDR3 sequence: CAWSVQGLSQETQYF. The DNA of the CDR3 is TGTGCCTGGAGTGTACAGGGATTAAGCCAAGAGACCCAGTACTTC. This rearrangement joins TRBV30 to TRBJ2-5, with D possibly being TRBD1 (6 bases). The CDR3 is 15 amino acids. Germline V gene sequence: CDR1 GTSNPN, CDR2 SVGIG (reference sequence). Trimming stripped 0 bases from V and 1 base from J, with 12 bases between.